A selection of T cell receptor beta chains follows, all from one sample in a study of response to subunit inactivated influenza vaccine. TCRdb redid the calling of the RT-PCR reads with MiXCR, one entry per CDR3 protein. This repertoire shows more than 400,000 distinct CDR3 sequences, approximately 7.3% found once; its top ten account for 13%. The starting material was PBMCs from blood, obtained 23 to 25 months after vaccination. These receptors were collected from a man in his fifties or sixties who received an inactivated influenza vaccine. Both conserved end residues are trimmed from each CDR3.

V gene: TRBV11-2; J gene: TRBJ2-3; CDR3 protein: ASSLDGTYSTDTQY
V gene: TRBV29-1; J gene: TRBJ2-1; CDR3 protein: SVDFYNEQF
V gene: TRBV6-5; J gene: TRBJ2-6; CDR3 protein: ASSSGRVWANVLT
V gene: TRBV5-1; J gene: TRBJ1-6; CDR3 protein: ASSGDRDSPLH
V gene: TRBV6-1; J gene: TRBJ2-5; CDR3 protein: ASSEGIRETQY
V gene: TRBV5-1; J gene: TRBJ2-3; CDR3 protein: ASSDPSSTDTQY
V gene: TRBV5-5; J gene: TRBJ2-2; CDR3 protein: ASSFSGRGTGELF
V gene: TRBV5-5; J gene: TRBJ1-4; CDR3 protein: ASSLYVKGEKLF
V gene: TRBV5-1; J gene: TRBJ2-5; CDR3 protein: ASSWQNRHPQETQY
V gene: TRBV5-1; J gene: TRBJ2-6; CDR3 protein: ASTPEGSSGANVLT
V gene: TRBV7-2; J gene: TRBJ1-5; CDR3 protein: ASSTRGNQPQH
V gene: TRBV7-9; J gene: TRBJ2-4; CDR3 protein: ASSLVEGGVKNIQY
V gene: TRBV15; J gene: TRBJ2-1; CDR3 protein: ATSRERHSSYNEQF
V gene: TRBV29-1; J gene: TRBJ2-1; CDR3 protein: SVEFIAGIHNEQF
V gene: TRBV12-3/TRBV12-4; J gene: TRBJ2-7; CDR3 protein: ASSLSSGGEQY
V gene: TRBV20-1; J gene: TRBJ2-2; CDR3 protein: SARGLAGVSGELF
V gene: TRBV12-3/TRBV12-4; J gene: TRBJ1-6; CDR3 protein: ASSLEGTASTPLH
V gene: TRBV27; J gene: TRBJ1-5; CDR3 protein: ASSLSGPGFPQH
V gene: TRBV30; J gene: TRBJ1-2; CDR3 protein: AWSRQSRGYT
V gene: TRBV20-1; J gene: TRBJ2-1; CDR3 protein: SARRIAGSGSSYNEQF
V gene: TRBV27; J gene: TRBJ2-6; CDR3 protein: ASSLDRVNGANVLT
V gene: TRBV11-2; J gene: TRBJ1-2; CDR3 protein: ASSPGQGSGYT
V gene: TRBV29-1; J gene: TRBJ1-2; CDR3 protein: SVKLARQGDNYGYT
V gene: TRBV7-9; J gene: TRBJ2-4; CDR3 protein: ASSVSSGGNIQY
V gene: TRBV25-1; J gene: TRBJ2-3; CDR3 protein: ASSWGLAGAVDTQY
V gene: TRBV20-1; J gene: TRBJ2-5; CDR3 protein: SARAFGRDRTYGTQY
V gene: TRBV24-1; J gene: TRBJ2-2; CDR3 protein: ATSDPETFTSGPTNTGELF
V gene: TRBV27; J gene: TRBJ2-7; CDR3 protein: ASSKLAGVREQY
V gene: TRBV6-1; J gene: TRBJ1-2; CDR3 protein: ASRGPLLVGYT
V gene: TRBV20-1; J gene: TRBJ2-7; CDR3 protein: SASQGVRYEQY
V gene: TRBV12-3/TRBV12-4; J gene: TRBJ1-2; CDR3 protein: ASTHQDRDYGYT
V gene: TRBV10-3; J gene: TRBJ2-1; CDR3 protein: AMTEGNEQF
V gene: TRBV3-1; J gene: TRBJ2-5; CDR3 protein: ASSPLAGWETQY
V gene: TRBV6-2/TRBV6-3; J gene: TRBJ2-2; CDR3 protein: ASSYSGVPKMNTGELF
V gene: TRBV28; J gene: TRBJ2-5; CDR3 protein: ASSPTGTGIQETQY
V gene: TRBV3-1; J gene: TRBJ2-7; CDR3 protein: ASSPWAQEDYEQY
V gene: TRBV24-1; J gene: TRBJ2-3; CDR3 protein: ATSRRGEGDTQY
V gene: TRBV10-1; J gene: TRBJ2-2; CDR3 protein: ASSDSLANTGELF
V gene: TRBV10-3; J gene: TRBJ1-6; CDR3 protein: AISKGLPAGSPLH
V gene: TRBV4-3; J gene: TRBJ1-1; CDR3 protein: ASSQDLMVYRVGAF
V gene: TRBV29-1; J gene: TRBJ1-5; CDR3 protein: SVRLSGGQPQH
V gene: TRBV15; J gene: TRBJ2-1; CDR3 protein: ATRTAGVSNEQF
V gene: TRBV12-3/TRBV12-4; J gene: TRBJ2-7; CDR3 protein: ASIYLVGQAKCEQY
V gene: TRBV5-1; J gene: TRBJ2-5; CDR3 protein: ASSLGTAYQETQY
V gene: TRBV6-2/TRBV6-3; J gene: TRBJ1-5; CDR3 protein: ASSTHQGAGNQPQH
V gene: TRBV12-3/TRBV12-4; J gene: TRBJ2-3; CDR3 protein: ASSPQSGLHTDTQY
V gene: TRBV5-1; J gene: TRBJ2-5; CDR3 protein: ASSLGTGGEETQY
V gene: TRBV20-1; J gene: TRBJ1-5; CDR3 protein: SAISNRDTSNQPQH
V gene: TRBV4-1; J gene: TRBJ2-4; CDR3 protein: ASSQGGVLAKNIQY
V gene: TRBV10-3; J gene: TRBJ1-1; CDR3 protein: AISGKNTEAF
V gene: TRBV5-6; J gene: TRBJ2-5; CDR3 protein: ASSSRQGAWETQY
V gene: TRBV7-9; J gene: TRBJ2-4; CDR3 protein: ASSSKDIQY
V gene: TRBV20-1; J gene: TRBJ2-1; CDR3 protein: SAKREGRGNEQF